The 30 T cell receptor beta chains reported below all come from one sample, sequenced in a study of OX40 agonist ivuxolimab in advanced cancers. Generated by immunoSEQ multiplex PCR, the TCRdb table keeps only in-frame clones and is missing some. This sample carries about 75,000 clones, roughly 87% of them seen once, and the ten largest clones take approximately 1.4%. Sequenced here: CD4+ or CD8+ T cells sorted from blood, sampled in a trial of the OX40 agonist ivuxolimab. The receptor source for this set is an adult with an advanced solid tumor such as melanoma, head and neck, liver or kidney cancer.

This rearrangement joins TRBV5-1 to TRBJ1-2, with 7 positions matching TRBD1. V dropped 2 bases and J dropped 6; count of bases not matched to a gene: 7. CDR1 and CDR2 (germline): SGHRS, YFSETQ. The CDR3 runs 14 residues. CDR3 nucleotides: TGCGCCAGCAGCTTTGAGGGGGCTCTCGATGGCTACACCTTC. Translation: CASSFEGALDGYTF.

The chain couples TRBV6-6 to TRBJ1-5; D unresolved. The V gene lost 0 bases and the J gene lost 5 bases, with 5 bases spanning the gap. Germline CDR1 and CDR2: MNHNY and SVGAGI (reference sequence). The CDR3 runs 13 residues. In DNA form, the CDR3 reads TGTGCCAGCAGTTACTCTCGGGATCAGCCCCAGCATTTT. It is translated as CASSYSRDQPQHF.

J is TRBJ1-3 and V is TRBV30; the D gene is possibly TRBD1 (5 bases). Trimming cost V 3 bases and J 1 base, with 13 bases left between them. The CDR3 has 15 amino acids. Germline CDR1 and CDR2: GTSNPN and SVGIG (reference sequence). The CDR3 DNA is TGTGCCTGGAGAACTCAGGGAGCTTCTGGAAACACCATATATTTT. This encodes CAWRTQGASGNTIYF.

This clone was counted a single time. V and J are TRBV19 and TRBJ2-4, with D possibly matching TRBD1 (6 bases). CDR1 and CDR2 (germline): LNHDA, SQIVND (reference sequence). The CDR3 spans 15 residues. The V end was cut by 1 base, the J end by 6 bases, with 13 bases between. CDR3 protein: CASSIARTEGNIQYF. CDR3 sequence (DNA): TGTGCCAGTAGTATAGCCCGGACAGAGGGAAACATTCAGTACTTC.

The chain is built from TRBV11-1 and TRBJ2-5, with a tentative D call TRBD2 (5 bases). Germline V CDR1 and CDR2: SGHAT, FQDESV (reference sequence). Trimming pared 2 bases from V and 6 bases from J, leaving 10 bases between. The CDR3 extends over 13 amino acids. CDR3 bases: TGTGCCAGCAGCTTAATAGGGAGACAGACCCAGTACTTC. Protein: CASSLIGRQTQYF.

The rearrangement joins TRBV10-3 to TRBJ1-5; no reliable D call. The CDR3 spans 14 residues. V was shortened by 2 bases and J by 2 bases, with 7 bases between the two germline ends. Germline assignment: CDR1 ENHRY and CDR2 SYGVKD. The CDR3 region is CAISEGSGNQPQHF. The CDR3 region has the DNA TGTGCCATCAGTGAGGGGAGCGGCAATCAGCCCCAGCATTTT.

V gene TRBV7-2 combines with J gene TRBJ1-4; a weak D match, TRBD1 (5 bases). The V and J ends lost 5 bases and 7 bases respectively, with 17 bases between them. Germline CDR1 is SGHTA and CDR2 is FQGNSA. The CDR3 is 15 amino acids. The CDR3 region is CASSRKDLGGEKLFF. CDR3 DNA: TGTGCCAGCAGCAGGAAGGATCTTGGGGGTGAAAAACTGTTTTTT. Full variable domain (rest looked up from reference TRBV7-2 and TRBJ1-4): GAGVSQSPSNKVTEKGKDVELRCDPISGHTALYWYRQSLGQGLEFLIYFQGNSAPDKSGLPSDRFSAERTGGSVSTLTIQRTQQEDSAVYLCASSRKDLGGEKLFFGSGTQLSVL.

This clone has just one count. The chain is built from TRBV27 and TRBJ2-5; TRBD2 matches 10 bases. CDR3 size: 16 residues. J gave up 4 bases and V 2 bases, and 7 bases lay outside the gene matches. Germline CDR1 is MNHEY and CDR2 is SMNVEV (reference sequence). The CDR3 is CASSLGVSGGRETQYF. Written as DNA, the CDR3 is TGTGCCAGCAGTTTAGGGGTTAGCGGGGGGCGAGAGACCCAGTACTTC.

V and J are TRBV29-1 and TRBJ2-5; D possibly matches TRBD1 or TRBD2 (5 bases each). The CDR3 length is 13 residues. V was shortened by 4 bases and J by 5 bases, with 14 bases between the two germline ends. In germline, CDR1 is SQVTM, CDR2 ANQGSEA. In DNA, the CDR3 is TGCAGCGTTGCCCGGGACCCCTGGGAGACCCAGTACTTC. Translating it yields CSVARDPWETQYF.

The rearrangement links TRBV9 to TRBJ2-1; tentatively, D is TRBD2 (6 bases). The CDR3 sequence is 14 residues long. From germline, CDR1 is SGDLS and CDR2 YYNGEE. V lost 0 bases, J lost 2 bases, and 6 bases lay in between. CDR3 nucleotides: TGTGCCAGCAGCGTAGGGGGGGCCTACAATGAGCAGTTCTTC. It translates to CASSVGGAYNEQFF.

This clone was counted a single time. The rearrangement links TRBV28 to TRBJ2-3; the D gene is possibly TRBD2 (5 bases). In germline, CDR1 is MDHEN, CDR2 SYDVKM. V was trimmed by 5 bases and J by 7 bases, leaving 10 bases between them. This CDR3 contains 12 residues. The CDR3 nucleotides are TGTGCCAGCAGTCGTGGACTCTATACGCAGTATTTT. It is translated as CASSRGLYTQYF.

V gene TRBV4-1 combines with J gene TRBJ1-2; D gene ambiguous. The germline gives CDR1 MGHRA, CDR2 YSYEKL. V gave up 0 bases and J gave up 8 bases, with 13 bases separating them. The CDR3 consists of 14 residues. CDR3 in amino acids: CASSQDSQVGGYTF. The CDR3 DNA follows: TGCGCCAGCAGCCAAGATTCCCAGGTCGGGGGCTACACCTTC.

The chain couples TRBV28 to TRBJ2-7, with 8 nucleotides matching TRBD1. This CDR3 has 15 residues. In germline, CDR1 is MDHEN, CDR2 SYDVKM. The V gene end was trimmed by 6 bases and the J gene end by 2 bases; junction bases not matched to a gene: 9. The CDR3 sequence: CASRGGQAYAYEQYF. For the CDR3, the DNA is TGTGCCAGCAGGGGGGGACAGGCCTACGCCTACGAGCAGTACTTC. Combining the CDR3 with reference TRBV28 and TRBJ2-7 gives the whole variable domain DVKVTQSSRYLVKRTGEKVFLECVQDMDHENMFWYRQDPGLGLRLIYFSYDVKMKEKGDIPEGYSVSREKKERFSLILESASTNQTSMYLCASRGGQAYAYEQYFGPGTRLTVT.

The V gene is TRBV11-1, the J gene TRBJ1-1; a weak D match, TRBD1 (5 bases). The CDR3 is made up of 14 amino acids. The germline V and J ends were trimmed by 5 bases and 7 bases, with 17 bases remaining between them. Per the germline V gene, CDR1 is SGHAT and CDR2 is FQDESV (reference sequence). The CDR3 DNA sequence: TGTGCCAGCAGCCCGTCCGCGGGGCGCAATGAAGCTTTCTTT. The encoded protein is CASSPSAGRNEAFF.

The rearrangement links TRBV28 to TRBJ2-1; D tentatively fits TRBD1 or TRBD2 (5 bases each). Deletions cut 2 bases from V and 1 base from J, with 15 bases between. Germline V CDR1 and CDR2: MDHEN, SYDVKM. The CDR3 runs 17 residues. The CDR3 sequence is CASSLPAGTASYNEQFF. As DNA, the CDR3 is TGTGCCAGCAGTTTACCCGCCGGGACGGCGTCCTACAATGAGCAGTTCTTC.

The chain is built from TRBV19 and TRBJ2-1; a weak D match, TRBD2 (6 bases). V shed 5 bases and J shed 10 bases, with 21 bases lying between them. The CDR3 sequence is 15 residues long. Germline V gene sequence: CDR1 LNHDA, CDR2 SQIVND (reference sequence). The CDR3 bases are TGTGCCAGTAGTTGGTCGGGGCAGACTCGGGGGGAGCAGTTCTTC. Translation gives CASSWSGQTRGEQFF.

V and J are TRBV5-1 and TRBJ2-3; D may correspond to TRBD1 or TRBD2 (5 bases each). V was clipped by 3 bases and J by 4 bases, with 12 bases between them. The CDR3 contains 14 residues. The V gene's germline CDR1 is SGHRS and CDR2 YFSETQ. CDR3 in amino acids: CASSSLVGADTQYF. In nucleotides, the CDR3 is TGCGCCAGCAGCTCCCTTGTGGGGGCAGATACGCAGTATTTT.

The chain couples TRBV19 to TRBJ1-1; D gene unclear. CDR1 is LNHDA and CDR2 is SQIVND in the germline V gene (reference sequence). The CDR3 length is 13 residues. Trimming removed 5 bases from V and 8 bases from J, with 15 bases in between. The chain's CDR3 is CASSVPGKIEAFF. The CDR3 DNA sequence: TGTGCCAGTAGTGTACCCGGGAAGATAGAAGCTTTCTTT.

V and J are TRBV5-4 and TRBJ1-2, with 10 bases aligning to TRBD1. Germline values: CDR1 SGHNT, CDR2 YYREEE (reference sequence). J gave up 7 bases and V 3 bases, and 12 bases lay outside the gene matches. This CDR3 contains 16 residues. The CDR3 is CASSYKPGQGSSGYTF. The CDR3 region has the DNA TGTGCCAGCAGCTACAAACCGGGACAGGGGTCTTCTGGCTACACCTTC.

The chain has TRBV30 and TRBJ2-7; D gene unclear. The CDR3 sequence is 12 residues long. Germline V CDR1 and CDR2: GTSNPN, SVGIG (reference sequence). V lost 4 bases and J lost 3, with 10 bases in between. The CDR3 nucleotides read TGTGCCTGGACCATGAACGGCTACGAGCAGTACTTC. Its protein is CAWTMNGYEQYF.

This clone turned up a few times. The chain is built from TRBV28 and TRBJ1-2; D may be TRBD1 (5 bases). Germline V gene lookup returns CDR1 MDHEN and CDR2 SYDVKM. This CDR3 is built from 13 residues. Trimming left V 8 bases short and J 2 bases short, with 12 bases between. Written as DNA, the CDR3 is TGTGCCAGCGGGTCGGGGGGGAACTATGGCTACACCTTC. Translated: CASGSGGNYGYTF.

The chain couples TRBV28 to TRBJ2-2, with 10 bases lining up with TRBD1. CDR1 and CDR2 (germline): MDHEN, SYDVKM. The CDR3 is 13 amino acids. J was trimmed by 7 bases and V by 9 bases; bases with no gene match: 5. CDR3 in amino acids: CASLGQGFGELFF. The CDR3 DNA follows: TGTGCCAGTCTGGGACAGGGGTTCGGGGAGCTGTTTTTT.

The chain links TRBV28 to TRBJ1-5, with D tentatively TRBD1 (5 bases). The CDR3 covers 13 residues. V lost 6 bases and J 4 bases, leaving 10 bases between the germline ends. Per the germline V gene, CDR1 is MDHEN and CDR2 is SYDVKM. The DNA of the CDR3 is TGTGCCAGCAGGCCGACAGTTAATCAGCCCCAGCATTTT. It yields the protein CASRPTVNQPQHF.

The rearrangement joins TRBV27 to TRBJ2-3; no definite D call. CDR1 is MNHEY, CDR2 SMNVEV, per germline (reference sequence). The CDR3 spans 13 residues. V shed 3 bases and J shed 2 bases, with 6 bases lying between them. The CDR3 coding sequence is TGTGCCAGCAGTTTTTCTCTCACAGATACGCAGTATTTT. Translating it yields CASSFSLTDTQYF.

The CDR3 DNA is TGTGCCAGCAGCTTGGGACAGGCTAACTATGGCTACACCTTC. It is translated as CASSLGQANYGYTF. The chain combines TRBV5-5 with TRBJ1-2; maybe TRBD1 (6 bases). The CDR3 runs 14 residues. V was trimmed by 0 bases and J by 0 bases, leaving 6 bases between them. The germline V gene has CDR1 SGHKS and CDR2 YYEKEE (reference sequence).

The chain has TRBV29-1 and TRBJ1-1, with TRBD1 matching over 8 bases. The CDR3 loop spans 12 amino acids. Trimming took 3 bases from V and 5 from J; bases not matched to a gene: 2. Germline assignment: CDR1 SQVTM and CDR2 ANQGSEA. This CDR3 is CSVEDRATEAFF. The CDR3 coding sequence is TGCAGCGTTGAGGACAGGGCGACTGAAGCTTTCTTT. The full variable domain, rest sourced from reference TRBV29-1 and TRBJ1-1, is SAVISQKPSRDICQRGTSLTIQCQVDSQVTMMFWYRQQPGQSLTLIATANQGSEATYESGFVIDKFPISRPNLTFSTLTVSNMSPEDSSIYLCSVEDRATEAFFGQGTRLTVV.

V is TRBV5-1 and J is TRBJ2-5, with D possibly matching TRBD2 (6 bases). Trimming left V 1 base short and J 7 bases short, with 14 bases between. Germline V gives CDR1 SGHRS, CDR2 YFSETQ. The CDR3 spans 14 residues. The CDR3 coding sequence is TGCGCCAGCAGCTTGAGCCAGTTGGGGGGGACCCAGTACTTC. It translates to CASSLSQLGGTQYF.

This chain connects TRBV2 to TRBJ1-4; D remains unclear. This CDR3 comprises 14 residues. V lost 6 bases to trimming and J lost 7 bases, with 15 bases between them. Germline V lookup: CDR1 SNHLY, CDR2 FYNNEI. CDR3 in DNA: TGTGCCAGCAGCGACCAATATGCCGGTGAAAAACTGTTTTTT. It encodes CASSDQYAGEKLFF.

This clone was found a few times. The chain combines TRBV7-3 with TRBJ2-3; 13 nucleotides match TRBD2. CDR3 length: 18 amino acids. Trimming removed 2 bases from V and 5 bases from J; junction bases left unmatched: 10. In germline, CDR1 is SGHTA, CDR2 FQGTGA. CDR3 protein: CASSLSPGLAGAGDTQYF. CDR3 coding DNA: TGTGCCAGCAGCTTATCCCCCGGACTAGCGGGAGCGGGAGATACGCAGTATTTT.

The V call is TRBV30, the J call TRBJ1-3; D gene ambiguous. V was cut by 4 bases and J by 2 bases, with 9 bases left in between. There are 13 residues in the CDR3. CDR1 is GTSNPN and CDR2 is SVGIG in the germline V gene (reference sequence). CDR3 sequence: CAWKVSAGNTIYF. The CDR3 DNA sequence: TGTGCCTGGAAAGTTTCCGCTGGAAACACCATATATTTT.